This TCR beta chain is from a study of T cell responses to AZD1222 COVID-19 vaccine. The assay was immunoSEQ multiplex PCR, and TCRdb's table has in-frame clones only and misses some. This table has about 170,000 clones, about 83% appearing once. Findings and caveats of the study: The repertoires were collected only after the peak T cell response. The number of AZD1222 recipients seropositive at baseline was only 5 to 7.

This clone was seen once. Its antigen is not identified. The CDR3 sequence is 15 residues long. The junction had 7 bases not matched to a gene; V was cut back by 5 bases and J by 4 bases. Germline lookup yields CDR1 SGHAT and CDR2 FQNNGV. The rearrangement joins TRBV11-2 to TRBJ2-5; TRBD2 aligns across 10 bases. This receptor was identified in an adult who received the AZD1222 COVID-19 vaccine. Sequenced here: peripheral blood, sampled 28 days after the second AZD1222 dose. The chain's CDR3 is CASSRTSGVGETQYF. CDR3 sequence (DNA): TGTGCCAGCAGCCGTACTAGCGGGGTGGGAGAGACCCAGTACTTC.